What follows is one TCR beta chain and its context. Its specificity is unknown. The sample belongs to a study of post-analysis software for immune sequencing data. Broader study findings: Elevated frequency relative to controls characterized four or five TRBV segments in patients, TRBV5-6, TRBV5-1 and TRBV20-1 among them.

Trimming cost V 6 bases and J 10 bases, with 22 bases left between them. CDR1 MNHNY and CDR2 SVGAGI come from the germline V gene (reference sequence). The CDR3 sequence is 16 residues long. Prepared TCR beta cDNA libraries contained unique molecular identifiers. TCRdb fed the PCR reads into MiXCR, producing one record per CDR3 protein. In the table there are roughly 670,000 distinct CDR3 sequences, 55% to 70% of which are singletons. The clonotype was recovered from a girl aged 2-15 years with multiple sclerosis. Sequencing was done on a sample of blood. V and J are TRBV6-6 and TRBJ1-6; possibly TRBD1 for D (5 bases). CDR3 coding DNA: TGTGCCAGCAGCCAAACGGGGGAAGGGGTTAGGTCACCCCTCCACTTT. It specifies CASSQTGEGVRSPLHF.